Sequencing of this T cell receptor beta chain was carried out in a study of blood T cell repertoires in COVID-19. Whole-study context: PBMCs, B-cell-depleted T cells, or T cells provided the cDNA or gDNA that made up the material.

From germline, CDR1 is MDHEN and CDR2 SYDVKM. CDR3 length: 15 amino acids. After removal of 4 bases from V and 5 bases from J, the junction contained 7 bases not matched to a gene. As handled by the study authors: Amplified reference gene primers provided the basis for estimating nucleated cell counts. Sequencing used immunoSEQ multiplex PCR; TCRdb keeps in-frame clones, though not all of them. Clonal size and the V and J genes are those of that table, whereas D and trimming came from the DNA. The sample comprises approximately 260,000 clones, about 86% of which are singletons, and 2.5% to 3.5% rests with the top ten.

The specimen was PBMCs or T cells enriched from blood (not recorded which). The J gene is TRBJ2-5, the V gene TRBV28; 10 bases map to TRBD2. This receptor was taken from a woman aged 40 to 50 with acute COVID-19. In DNA, the CDR3 is TGTGCCAGCAGTTCCCTAGCGGGAGTGGGGGAGACCCAGTACTTC. The encoded protein is CASSSLAGVGETQYF.